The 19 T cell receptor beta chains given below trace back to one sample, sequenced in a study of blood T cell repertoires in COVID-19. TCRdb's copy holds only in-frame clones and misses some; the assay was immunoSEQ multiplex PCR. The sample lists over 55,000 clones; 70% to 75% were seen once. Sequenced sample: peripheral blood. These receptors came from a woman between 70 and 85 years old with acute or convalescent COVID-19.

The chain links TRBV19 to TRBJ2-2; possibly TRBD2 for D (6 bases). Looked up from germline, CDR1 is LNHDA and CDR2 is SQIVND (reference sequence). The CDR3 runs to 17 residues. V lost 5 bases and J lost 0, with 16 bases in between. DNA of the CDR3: TGTGCCAGTAGTGCCGCCCTATCGGGGGCGAACACCGGGGAGCTGTTTTTT. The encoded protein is CASSAALSGANTGELFF.

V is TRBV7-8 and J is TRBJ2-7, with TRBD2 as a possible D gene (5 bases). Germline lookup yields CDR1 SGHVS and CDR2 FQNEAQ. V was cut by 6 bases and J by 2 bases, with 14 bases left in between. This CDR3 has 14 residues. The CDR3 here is CASSGVTRTYEQYF. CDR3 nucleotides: TGTGCCAGCAGTGGGGTTACTAGGACCTACGAGCAGTACTTC.

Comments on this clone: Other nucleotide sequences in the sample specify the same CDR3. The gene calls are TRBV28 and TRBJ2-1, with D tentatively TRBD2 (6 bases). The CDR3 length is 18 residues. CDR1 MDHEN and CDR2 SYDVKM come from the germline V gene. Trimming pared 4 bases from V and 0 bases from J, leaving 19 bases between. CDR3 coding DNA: TGTGCCAGCAGTTCATCACCGGGACTTGGGAGCTCCTACAATGAGCAGTTCTTC. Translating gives CASSSSPGLGSSYNEQFF.

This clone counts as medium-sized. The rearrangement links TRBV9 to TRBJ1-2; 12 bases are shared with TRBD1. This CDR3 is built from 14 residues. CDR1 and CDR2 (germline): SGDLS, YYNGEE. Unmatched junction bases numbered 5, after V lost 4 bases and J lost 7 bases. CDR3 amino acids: CASSLGTGGLGYTF. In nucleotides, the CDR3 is TGTGCCAGCAGCCTCGGGACAGGGGGCCTTGGCTACACCTTC.

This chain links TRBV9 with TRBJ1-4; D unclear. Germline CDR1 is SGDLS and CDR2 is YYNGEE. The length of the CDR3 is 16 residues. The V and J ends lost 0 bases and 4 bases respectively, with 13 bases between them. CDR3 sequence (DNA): TGTGCCAGCAGCGTAGGGCCGGGAAATATTAATGAAAAACTGTTTTTT. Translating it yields CASSVGPGNINEKLFF.

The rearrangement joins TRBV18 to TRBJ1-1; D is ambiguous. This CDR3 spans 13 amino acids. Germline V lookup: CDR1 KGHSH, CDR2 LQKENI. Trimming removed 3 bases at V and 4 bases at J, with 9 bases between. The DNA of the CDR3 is TGTGCCAGCTCACCGCCAAGTAGCACTGAAGCTTTCTTT. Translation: CASSPPSSTEAFF.

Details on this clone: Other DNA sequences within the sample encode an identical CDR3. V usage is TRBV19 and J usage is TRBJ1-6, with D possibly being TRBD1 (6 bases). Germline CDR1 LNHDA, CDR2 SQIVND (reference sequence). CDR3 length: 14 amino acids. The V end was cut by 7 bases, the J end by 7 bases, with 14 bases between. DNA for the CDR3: TGTGCCAGTACCACGACAGGACCCAATTCACCCCTCCACTTT. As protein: CASTTTGPNSPLHF.

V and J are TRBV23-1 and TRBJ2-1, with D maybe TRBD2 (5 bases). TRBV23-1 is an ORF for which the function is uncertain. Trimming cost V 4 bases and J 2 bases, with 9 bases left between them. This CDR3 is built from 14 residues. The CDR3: CASSREFPYNEQFF. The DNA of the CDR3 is TGCGCCAGCAGTCGGGAGTTCCCCTACAATGAGCAGTTCTTC.

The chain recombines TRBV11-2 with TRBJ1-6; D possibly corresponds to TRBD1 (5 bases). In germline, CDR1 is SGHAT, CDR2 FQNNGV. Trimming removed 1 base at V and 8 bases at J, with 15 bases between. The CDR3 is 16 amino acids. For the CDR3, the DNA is TGTGCCAGCAGCTTAGCTGGGGGAGGGAATCATTCACCCCTCCACTTT. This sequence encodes CASSLAGGGNHSPLHF.

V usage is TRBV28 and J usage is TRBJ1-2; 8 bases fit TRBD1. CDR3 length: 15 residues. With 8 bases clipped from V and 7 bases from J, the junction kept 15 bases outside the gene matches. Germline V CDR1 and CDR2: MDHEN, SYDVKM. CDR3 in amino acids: CASLNPGQGHRGYTF. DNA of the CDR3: TGTGCCAGCCTAAATCCCGGACAGGGCCATCGTGGCTACACCTTC.

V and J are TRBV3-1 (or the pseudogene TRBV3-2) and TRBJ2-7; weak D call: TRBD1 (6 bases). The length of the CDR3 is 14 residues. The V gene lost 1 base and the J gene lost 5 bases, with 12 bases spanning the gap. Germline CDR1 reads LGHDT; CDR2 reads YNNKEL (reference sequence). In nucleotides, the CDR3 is TGTGCCAGCAGCCAAGTCGGCAGGGGAGACGAGCAGTACTTC. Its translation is CASSQVGRGDEQYF.

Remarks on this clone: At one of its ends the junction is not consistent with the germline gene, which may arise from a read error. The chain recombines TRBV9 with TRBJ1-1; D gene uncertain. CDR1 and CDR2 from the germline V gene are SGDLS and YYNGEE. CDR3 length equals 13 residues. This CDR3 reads CASCVGQDSEAFF. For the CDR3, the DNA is TGTGCCAGCTGCGTAGGGCAGGACTCTGAAGCTTTCTTT.

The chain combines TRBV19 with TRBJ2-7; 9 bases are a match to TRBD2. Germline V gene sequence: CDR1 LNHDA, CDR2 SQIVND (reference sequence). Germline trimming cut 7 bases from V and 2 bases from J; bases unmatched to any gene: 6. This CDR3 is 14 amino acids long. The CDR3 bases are TGTGCCAGTACCAAAGCGGGGGGCACCTACGAGCAGTACTTC. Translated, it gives CASTKAGGTYEQYF.

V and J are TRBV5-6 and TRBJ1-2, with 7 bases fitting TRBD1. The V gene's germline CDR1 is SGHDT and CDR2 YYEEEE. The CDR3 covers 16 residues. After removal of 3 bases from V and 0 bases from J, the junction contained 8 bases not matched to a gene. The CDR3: CASSSLPGQANYGYTF. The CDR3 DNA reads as TGTGCCAGCAGCTCGCTACCCGGACAGGCTAACTATGGCTACACCTTC.

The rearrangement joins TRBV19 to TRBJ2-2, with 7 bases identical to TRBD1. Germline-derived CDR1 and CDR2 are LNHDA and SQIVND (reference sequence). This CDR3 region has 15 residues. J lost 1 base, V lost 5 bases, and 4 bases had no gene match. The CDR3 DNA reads TGTGCCAGTAGTTTAGGGACAGTGAACACCGGGGAGCTGTTTTTT. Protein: CASSLGTVNTGELFF.

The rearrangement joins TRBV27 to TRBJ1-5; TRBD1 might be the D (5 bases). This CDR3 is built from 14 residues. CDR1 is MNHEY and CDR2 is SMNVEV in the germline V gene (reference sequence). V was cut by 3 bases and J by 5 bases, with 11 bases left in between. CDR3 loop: CASSFSSGDQPQHF. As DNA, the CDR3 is TGTGCCAGCAGTTTCTCTTCGGGGGATCAGCCCCAGCATTTT.

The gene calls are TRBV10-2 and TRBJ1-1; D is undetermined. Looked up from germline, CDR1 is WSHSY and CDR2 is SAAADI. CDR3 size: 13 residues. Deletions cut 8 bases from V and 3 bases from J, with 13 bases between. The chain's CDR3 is CASRRGRDTEAFF. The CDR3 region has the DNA TGCGCCAGCCGTCGCGGGAGGGACACTGAAGCTTTCTTT.

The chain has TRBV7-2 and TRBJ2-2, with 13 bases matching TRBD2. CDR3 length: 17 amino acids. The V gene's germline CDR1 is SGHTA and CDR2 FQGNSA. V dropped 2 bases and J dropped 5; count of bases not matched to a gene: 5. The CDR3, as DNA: TGTGCCAGCAGCTTAAGACTAGCGGGGGGAAAGACCGGGGAGCTGTTTTTT. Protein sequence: CASSLRLAGGKTGELFF.

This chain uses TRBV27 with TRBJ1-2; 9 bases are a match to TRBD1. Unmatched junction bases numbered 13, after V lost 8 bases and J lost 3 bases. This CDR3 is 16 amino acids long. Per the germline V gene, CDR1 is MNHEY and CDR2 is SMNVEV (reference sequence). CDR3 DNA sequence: TGTGCCAGCGGCCTAGGATCCGGACAGGGGCACTATGGCTACACCTTC. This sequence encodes CASGLGSGQGHYGYTF.